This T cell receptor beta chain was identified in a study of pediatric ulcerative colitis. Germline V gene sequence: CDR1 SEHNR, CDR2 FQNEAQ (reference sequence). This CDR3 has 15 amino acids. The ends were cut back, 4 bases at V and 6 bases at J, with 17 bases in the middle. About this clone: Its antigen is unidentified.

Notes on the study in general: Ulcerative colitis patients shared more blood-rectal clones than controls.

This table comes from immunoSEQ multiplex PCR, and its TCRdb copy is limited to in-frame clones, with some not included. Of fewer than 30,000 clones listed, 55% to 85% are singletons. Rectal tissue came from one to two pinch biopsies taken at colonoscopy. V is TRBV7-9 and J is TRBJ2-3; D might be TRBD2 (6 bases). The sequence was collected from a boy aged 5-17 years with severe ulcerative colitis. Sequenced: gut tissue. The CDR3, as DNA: TGTGCCAGCAGCTCCCTAGCGAGCTGGGGTGATACGCAGTATTTT. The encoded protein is CASSSLASWGDTQYF.